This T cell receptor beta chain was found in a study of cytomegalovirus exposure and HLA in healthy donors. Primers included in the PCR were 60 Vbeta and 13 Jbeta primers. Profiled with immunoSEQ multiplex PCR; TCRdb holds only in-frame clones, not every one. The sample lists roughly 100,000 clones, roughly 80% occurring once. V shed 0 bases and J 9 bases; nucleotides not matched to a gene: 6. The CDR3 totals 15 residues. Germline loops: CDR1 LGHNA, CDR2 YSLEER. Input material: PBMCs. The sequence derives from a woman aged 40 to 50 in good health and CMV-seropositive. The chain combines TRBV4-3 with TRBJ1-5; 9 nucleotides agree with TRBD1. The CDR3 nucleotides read TGCGCCAGCAGCCAAGAAGCTGACAGGGGGGGGCCCCAGCATTTT. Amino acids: CASSQEADRGGPQHF.